Sequencing of this T cell receptor beta chain was carried out in a study of blood T cell repertoires in COVID-19. At the level of the study: T cells, B-cell-depleted T cells, or PBMCs supplied cDNA or gDNA.

Unmatched junction bases numbered 3, after V lost 6 bases and J lost 3 bases. This CDR3 has 14 amino acids. Germline V gene sequence: CDR1 LNHDA, CDR2 SQIVND (reference sequence). This clone was found a few times. Original handling: Reference gene primer amplification gave nucleated cell count estimates. The protocol was immunoSEQ multiplex PCR, while the TCRdb copy is restricted to in-frame clones and leaves out a portion. Clonal size and the V and J genes are those of that table, whereas D and trimming came from the DNA. The sample lists under 350,000 clones, around 87% occurring once. The sample taken for sequencing was peripheral blood. V gene TRBV19 combines with J gene TRBJ2-7; TRBD2 aligns across 12 bases. This sequence was found in a man between 65 and 80 years old with acute or convalescent COVID-19. The chain's CDR3 is CASSPTSGGYEQYF. CDR3 bases: TGTGCCAGTAGCCCGACTAGCGGGGGCTACGAGCAGTACTTC.